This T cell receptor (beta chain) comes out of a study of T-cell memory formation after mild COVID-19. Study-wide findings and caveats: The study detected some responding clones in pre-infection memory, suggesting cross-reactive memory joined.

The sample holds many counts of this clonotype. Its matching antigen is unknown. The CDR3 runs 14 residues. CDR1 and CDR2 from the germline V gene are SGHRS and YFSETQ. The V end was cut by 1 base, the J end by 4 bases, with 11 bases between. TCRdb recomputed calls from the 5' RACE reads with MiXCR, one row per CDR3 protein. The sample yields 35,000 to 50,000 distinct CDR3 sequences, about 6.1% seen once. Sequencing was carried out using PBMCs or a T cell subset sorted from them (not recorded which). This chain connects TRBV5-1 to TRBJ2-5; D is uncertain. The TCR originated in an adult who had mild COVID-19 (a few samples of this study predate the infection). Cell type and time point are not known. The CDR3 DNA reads TGCGCCAGCAGCTTGACCTTGAGAGCAGAGACCCAGTACTTC. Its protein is CASSLTLRAETQYF.